This is a list of T cell receptor beta chains from one sample in a study of OX40 agonist ivuxolimab in advanced cancers. The method was immunoSEQ multiplex PCR; TCRdb's version includes in-frame clones alone and lacks a portion of them. The repertoire holds tens of thousands of clones, with 89% as singletons. Material: CD4+ or CD8+ T cells sorted from blood, obtained in a trial of the OX40 agonist ivuxolimab. Receptors were obtained from an adult with an advanced solid tumor such as melanoma, head and neck, liver or kidney cancer. Both conserved end residues are part of each CDR3. D genes are given only for firm matches. Rows may omit the clone size; those that give it use once, few, many or a size class.

>TRBV5-1|-|TRBJ2-5|-
CASSLALRETQYF
TGCGCCAGCAGCTTGGCCCTAAGAGAGACCCAGTACTTC
>TRBV10-3|few|TRBJ1-5|-
CAISEGRGQPQHF
TGTGCCATCAGCGAGGGCCGCGGGCAGCCCCAGCATTTT
>TRBV7-2|few|TRBJ1-1|-
CASTPVGGTEAFF
TGTGCCAGCACCCCCGTCGGGGGCACTGAAGCTTTCTTT
>TRBV5-1|-|TRBJ2-2|-
CASSLPNTGELFF
TGCGCCAGCAGCTTGCCGAACACCGGGGAGCTGTTTTTT
>TRBV19|-|TRBJ2-1|TRBD2
CASQVGGMSSYNEQFF
TGTGCCAGTCAGGTGGGAGGGATGAGCTCCTACAATGAGCAGTTCTTC
>TRBV9|-|TRBJ2-2|TRBD1
CASSVEDRGVTGELFF
TGTGCCAGCAGCGTAGAGGACAGGGGGGTAACCGGGGAGCTGTTTTTT
>TRBV5-1|-|TRBJ1-5|-
CASSTEGVNQPQHF
TGCGCCAGCAGCACGGAAGGGGTTAATCAGCCCCAGCATTTT
>TRBV18|-|TRBJ1-2|-
CASSPPGRTANYGYTF
TGTGCCAGCTCACCACCAGGGCGCACTGCTAACTATGGCTACACCTTC
>TRBV2|-|TRBJ2-3|-
CASREDTQYF
TGTGCCAGCCGCGAAGATACGCAGTATTTT
>TRBV7-2|once|TRBJ1-5|-
CASSPKRWGGSNQPQHF
TGTGCCAGCAGCCCTAAACGTTGGGGAGGTAGCAATCAGCCCCAGCATTTT
>TRBV9|-|TRBJ1-6|-
CASSVDRVEVGSPLHF
TGTGCCAGCAGCGTAGACAGGGTAGAAGTGGGTTCACCCCTCCACTTT
>TRBV5-4|-|TRBJ2-3|-
CASSLASTDTQYF
TGTGCCAGCAGCTTGGCCAGCACAGATACGCAGTATTTT
>TRBV6-1|-|TRBJ1-2|TRBD1
CASRTGGSYGYTF
TGTGCCAGCAGGACAGGGGGGTCCTATGGCTACACCTTC
>TRBV29-1|-|TRBJ2-4|-
CSVSWTAADIQYF
TGCAGCGTGAGTTGGACAGCGGCGGACATTCAGTACTTC
>TRBV6-6|-|TRBJ2-7|TRBD2
CASSPGTSGNEQYF
TGTGCCAGCAGTCCAGGGACTAGCGGGAACGAGCAGTACTTC
>TRBV28|few|TRBJ2-6|-
CASSPGGTGANVLTF
TGTGCCAGCAGTCCAGGAGGGACTGGGGCCAACGTCCTGACTTTC
>TRBV27|-|TRBJ2-7|-
CASSLGPHRSYEQYF
TGTGCCAGCAGTTTAGGTCCTCACCGCTCCTACGAGCAGTACTTC
>TRBV5-4|-|TRBJ1-2|-
CASSLALQNYGYTF
TGTGCCAGCAGCTTGGCCTTACAGAACTATGGCTACACCTTC
>TRBV7-2|-|TRBJ2-3|-
CASSRQSTGTDTQYF
TGTGCCAGCAGCCGACAGAGTACTGGCACAGATACGCAGTATTTT
>TRBV13|-|TRBJ1-6|-
CASSLGRGSPLHF
TGTGCCAGCAGCTTAGGCCGGGGATCACCCCTCCACTTT
>TRBV11-2|-|TRBJ2-1|TRBD2
CASSWTSGINYNEQFF
TGTGCCAGCAGCTGGACTAGCGGGATAAACTACAATGAGCAGTTCTTC
>TRBV7-6|-|TRBJ2-7|TRBD2
CASSLGVAGGLDEQYF
TGTGCCAGCAGCTTAGGGGTAGCGGGAGGGTTGGACGAGCAGTACTTC
>TRBV5-1|-|TRBJ2-7|-
CASSLTVPLSYEQYF
TGCGCCAGCTCCCTCACTGTTCCGCTCTCCTACGAGCAGTACTTC
>TRBV19|-|TRBJ2-1|-
CASSMWAGKNNEQFF
TGTGCCAGTAGTATGTGGGCGGGCAAGAACAATGAGCAGTTCTTC
>TRBV7-2|-|TRBJ1-1|-
CASSLAANTEAFF
TGTGCCAGCAGCTTAGCAGCGAACACTGAAGCTTTCTTT
>TRBV15|few|TRBJ1-5|-
CATSREPPQRSNQPQHF
TGTGCCACCAGCAGAGAGCCTCCACAGCGAAGCAATCAGCCCCAGCATTTT
>TRBV13|-|TRBJ2-7|TRBD2
CASSPGTSDSYEQYF
TGTGCCAGCAGCCCGGGGACTAGCGACTCCTACGAGCAGTACTTC
>TRBV7-9|-|TRBJ1-2|-
CASSPRDPGGGYGYTF
TGTGCCAGCAGCCCCAGGGACCCCGGTGGGGGCTATGGCTACACCTTC
>TRBV10-2|once|TRBJ1-6|-
CASTQRDSPLHF
TGCGCCAGCACCCAGAGGGACTCACCCCTCCACTTT
>TRBV4-1|-|TRBJ1-4|-
CASSQAGAGEKLFF
TGCGCCAGCAGCCAGGCAGGGGCCGGTGAAAAACTGTTTTTT
>TRBV19|-|TRBJ1-2|-
CASTTGGLGYGYTF
TGTGCCAGTACCACCGGGGGACTCGGCTATGGCTACACCTTC
>TRBV2|-|TRBJ2-1|-
CASSERGASSYNEQFF
TGTGCCAGCAGTGAACGCGGGGCCAGCTCCTACAATGAGCAGTTCTTC
>TRBV5-1|-|TRBJ1-1|-
CASSLDGGTEAFF
TGCGCCAGCAGCCTGGACGGGGGGACTGAAGCTTTCTTT
>TRBV11-2|once|TRBJ2-2|-
CASTTYGGPNTGELFF
TGTGCCAGCACCACCTACGGGGGGCCGAACACCGGGGAGCTGTTTTTT
>TRBV1|-|TRBJ1-1|-
CTSSQDGADSEGAFF
TGCACCAGCAGCCAAGATGGGGCAGACTCCGAAGGGGCTTTCTTT
>TRBV7-3|-|TRBJ2-5|-
CASSLTGARAETQYF
TGTGCCAGCAGCTTAACCGGGGCTAGAGCAGAGACCCAGTACTTC
>TRBV5-8|-|TRBJ1-3|-
CASSFGRDIAGNTIYF
TGTGCCAGCAGCTTCGGCCGAGACATAGCTGGAAACACCATATATTTT
>TRBV4-2|-|TRBJ1-1|-
CASSKGPQDTNGAFF
TGTGCCAGCAGCAAGGGCCCGCAGGACACGAATGGGGCTTTCTTT
>TRBV19|-|TRBJ1-5|-
CASSIDEDQPQHF
TGTGCCAGTAGTATAGATGAGGATCAGCCCCAGCATTTT
>TRBV9|-|TRBJ1-3|TRBD1
CASSRDRGGNTIYF
TGTGCCAGCAGCCGAGACAGGGGAGGAAACACCATATATTTT
>TRBV9|once|TRBJ1-5|TRBD1
CASSFRRDRDQPQHF
TGTGCCAGCAGCTTCCGCCGGGACAGGGATCAGCCCCAGCATTTT
>TRBV7-6|-|TRBJ2-3|-
CASSLGTLGTDTQYF
TGTGCCAGCAGCTTAGGAACGCTAGGCACAGATACGCAGTATTTT
>TRBV9|-|TRBJ2-1|-
CASGGARLNYNEQFF
TGTGCCAGCGGGGGCGCAAGGTTGAACTACAATGAGCAGTTCTTC
>TRBV25-1|-|TRBJ1-3|-
CASRWTDAGSGNTIYF
TGTGCCAGCAGGTGGACTGATGCTGGGTCTGGAAACACCATATATTTT
>TRBV28|-|TRBJ2-5|TRBD2
CASSQAGGGETQYF
TGTGCCAGCAGTCAGGCGGGAGGGGGGGAGACCCAGTACTTC